The count of the clone carrying this T cell receptor (beta chain) is one. Per the authors' pipeline: Amplified reference gene primers provided the basis for estimating nucleated cell counts. Sequencing was performed with immunoSEQ multiplex PCR; in TCRdb, only in-frame clones are kept and a portion is missing. V, J and clone size are those of that table, while D and trimming were read from the DNA. The sample yields about 36,000 clones, approximately 86% seen once. The sample originates from a study of blood T cell repertoires in COVID-19. Overall study: In each case, the material was cDNA or gDNA derived from T cells, B-cell-depleted T cells, or PBMCs.

The sequence was obtained from a human donor in a cohort sampled during active COVID-19. The specimen sequenced was peripheral blood.

CDR3: CASRQRGHYNSPLHF. CDR3 in DNA: TGTGCCAGCAGGCAAAGAGGACATTATAATTCACCCCTCCACTTT. The rearrangement uses TRBV3-1 (or the pseudogene TRBV3-2) and TRBJ1-6, with D maybe TRBD1 (5 bases). The ends were cut back, 6 bases at V and 4 bases at J, with 13 bases in the middle. Germline V CDR1 and CDR2: LGHDT, YNNKEL (reference sequence). The CDR3 extends over 15 amino acids.